Listed below are T cell receptor beta chains from one sample, sequenced in a study of T cell changes during pregnancy in multiple sclerosis. TCRdb keeps only in-frame clones here, not all; method: immunoSEQ multiplex PCR. The profile shows tens of thousands of clones, about 93% of them singletons. This specimen was CD4+ T cells from peripheral blood mononuclear cells, taken after pregnancy. The receptors come from a female donor with multiple sclerosis, enrolled in a pregnancy study. CDR3s include the opening cysteine and the closing phenylalanine or tryptophan. Each record gives: D gene, clone size, V gene, J gene, CDR3 DNA, CDR3 protein. The D gene is left open where the match is weak. Size is omitted from some rows. Given values are once, few, many or a class for expanded clones.

-	-	TRBV7-9	TRBJ1-6	TGTGCCAGCAGCTTAGGAGTGTATAATTCACCCCTCCACTTT	CASSLGVYNSPLHF
-	-	TRBV14	TRBJ1-1	TGTGCCAGCAGCGGGACACGGCTTGAAGCTTTCTTT	CASSGTRLEAFF
TRBD2	-	TRBV7-4	TRBJ2-2	TGTGCCAGCAGCTTAGAACTAGCGGGGAAGACCGGGGAGCTGTTTTTT	CASSLELAGKTGELFF
TRBD1	-	TRBV11-2	TRBJ2-6	TGTGCCAGCAGCTTAGGGCCCGGACAGGGGGTCTCTGGGGCCAACGTCCTGACTTTC	CASSLGPGQGVSGANVLTF
TRBD1	-	TRBV7-2	TRBJ2-7	TGTGCCAGCAGCCGGGACAGGGGGCGGGAAAACGAGCAGTACTTC	CASSRDRGRENEQYF
TRBD2	-	TRBV6-5	TRBJ2-1	TGTGCCAGCAGCACACTAGCGGGGAGCTACAATGAGCAGTTCTTC	CASSTLAGSYNEQFF
-	-	TRBV30	TRBJ1-4	TGTGCCTGGACAGTATCTAATGAAAAACTGTTTTTT	CAWTVSNEKLFF
TRBD1	few	TRBV30	TRBJ1-5	TGTGCCTGGGGACAGGGACAAGAGTTGAATCAGCCCCAGCATTTT	CAWGQGQELNQPQHF
-	-	TRBV6-6	TRBJ1-4	TGTGCCAGCAGTTCAGAAAATGAAAAACTGTTTTTT	CASSSENEKLFF
-	-	TRBV27	TRBJ1-2	TGTGCCAGCCGTCTGCAAGGGACAAGTGGCTACACCTTC	CASRLQGTSGYTF
-	-	TRBV7-2	TRBJ1-1	TGTGCCAGCAGCTCGGGACAGAACACTGAAGCTTTCTTT	CASSSGQNTEAFF
TRBD1	-	TRBV11-2	TRBJ2-7	TGTGCCAGCAGCTTAGTTCCACAGGGGGCCTACGAGCAGTACTTC	CASSLVPQGAYEQYF
TRBD1	-	TRBV6-1	TRBJ2-5	TGTGCCAGCAGTGCAGGGGGCAGGACGGGGACCTTAGGAGAGACCCAGTACTTC	CASSAGGRTGTLGETQYF
-	-	TRBV7-9	TRBJ2-2	TGTGCCAGCAGCTTAGGGTATGCGGAGGCCGGGGAGCTGTTTTTT	CASSLGYAEAGELFF
-	-	TRBV6-6	TRBJ2-7	TGTGCCACCAGATCAGGGGAGTTGTACGAGCAGTACTTC	CATRSGELYEQYF
TRBD1	-	TRBV6-5	TRBJ1-2	TGTGCCACCTACAGGGGCACTAACTATGGCTACACCTTC	CATYRGTNYGYTF
TRBD1	-	TRBV5-1	TRBJ1-2	TGCGCCAGCAGCTCGGGACAGTACTATGGCTACACCTTC	CASSSGQYYGYTF
-	-	TRBV7-8	TRBJ1-4	TGTGCCAGCAGCGGACACGGTTTTGAAAAACTGTTTTTT	CASSGHGFEKLFF
-	-	TRBV19	TRBJ2-7	TGTGCCAGTAGTCCGCTAGACAGTAGCTCCTACGAGCAGTACTTC	CASSPLDSSSYEQYF
-	-	TRBV5-1	TRBJ2-1	TGCGCCAGCACCCCATCGGGGAGCCCTCGCTATGAGCAGTTCTTC	CASTPSGSPRYEQFF
TRBD1	few	TRBV30	TRBJ1-1	TGTGCCTGGAGTGTACAGGGGCAGCCTAAAGCTTTCTTT	CAWSVQGQPKAFF
TRBD2	-	TRBV2	TRBJ2-7	TGTGCCAGCAGCTCGACTAGCGGTAGCTCCTACGAGCAGTACTTC	CASSSTSGSSYEQYF
TRBD2	-	TRBV23-1	TRBJ2-1	TGCGCCAGCAGTCAATCTTCCCCGTCGACTAGCGGGAACCGAAACCCGTGGAATGAGCAGTTCTTC	CASSQSSPSTSGNRNPWNEQFF
TRBD2	-	TRBV9	TRBJ2-3	TGTGCCAGCAGCGTAACGGGCGGGGGGGCCTCGGGCACAGATACGCAGTATTTT	CASSVTGGGASGTDTQYF
-	-	TRBV25-1	TRBJ2-7	TGTGCCAGCAGTGAAACCGCGGGACGGAGCTCCTACGAGCAGTACTTC	CASSETAGRSSYEQYF
TRBD2	-	TRBV6-1	TRBJ2-1	TGTGCCAGCAGTGAAGCGCTTACTAGCGCATACAATGAGCAGTTCTTC	CASSEALTSAYNEQFF
TRBD1	-	TRBV19	TRBJ1-1	TGTGCCAGTACCGCCTTCCGGACAGGGTTGAACACTGAAGCTTTCTTT	CASTAFRTGLNTEAFF
TRBD2	once	TRBV19	TRBJ2-1	TGTGCCAGTAGTATAGATGGGACTAGCGGGGGCCTGAATGAGCAGTTCTTC	CASSIDGTSGGLNEQFF
-	-	TRBV18	TRBJ2-7	TGTGCCAGCTCACCACCGGGGCTGGGCTACGAGCAGTACTTC	CASSPPGLGYEQYF
-	-	TRBV7-6	TRBJ2-1	TGTGCCAGCAGCTTAGCGTTTACGGACAATGAGCAGTTCTTC	CASSLAFTDNEQFF
-	-	TRBV6-1	TRBJ1-1	TGTGCCAGCAGTGAACAGGGGAACACTGAAGCTTTCTTT	CASSEQGNTEAFF
-	-	TRBV18	TRBJ1-6	TGTGCCAGCTCACCCCTGGGGGGCTCCTATAATTCACCCCTCCACTTT	CASSPLGGSYNSPLHF
TRBD1	once	TRBV4-2	TRBJ2-4	TGTGCCAGCAGCCAAGATTGGGGACAGGCCCAACAAAACATTCAGTACTTC	CASSQDWGQAQQNIQYF
-	-	TRBV18	TRBJ2-4	TGTGCCAGCTCACCATGGGCGGGGGCCGTAAAAAACATTCAGTACTTC	CASSPWAGAVKNIQYF
-	-	TRBV5-1	TRBJ2-5	TGCGCCAGCAGCTTACAGGGCCACCAAGAGACCCAGTACTTC	CASSLQGHQETQYF
-	-	TRBV11-3	TRBJ2-1	TGTGCCAGCAGCCCGAAAAGGGGGTTTAGTGAGCAGTTCTTC	CASSPKRGFSEQFF
TRBD1	-	TRBV2	TRBJ1-5	TGTGCCAGCAGAACCTACAGGGGGAAGCAGCCCCAGCATTTT	CASRTYRGKQPQHF
TRBD2	-	TRBV5-1	TRBJ2-5	TGCGCCAGCAGCCCCTCCGGGGAGGGAGGCCAAGAGACCCAGTACTTC	CASSPSGEGGQETQYF
TRBD1	-	TRBV23-1	TRBJ1-1	TGCGCCAGCAGTCAAAAGGGAACAGGGGGCACGGACACTGAAGCTTTCTTT	CASSQKGTGGTDTEAFF
TRBD1	-	TRBV5-5	TRBJ1-6	TGTGCCAGCAGCGCCGGACAGGGGGTGGCTTCACCCCTCCACTTT	CASSAGQGVASPLHF
-	-	TRBV7-2	TRBJ1-1	TGTGCCAGCAGCCTACAGGCAGGGCTCATGAACACTGAAGCTTTCTTT	CASSLQAGLMNTEAFF
-	-	TRBV7-3	TRBJ2-1	TGTGCCAGCAGCTTGGGGGCAGGCAATGAGCAGTTCTTC	CASSLGAGNEQFF
TRBD2	-	TRBV27	TRBJ2-1	TGTGCCAGCAGTTTAGCGGGGGGGTACAATGAGCAGTTCTTC	CASSLAGGYNEQFF
TRBD1	-	TRBV30	TRBJ1-5	TGTGCCTGGAGTGGGACAGGGGGCAATCAGCCCCAGCATTTT	CAWSGTGGNQPQHF
TRBD2	-	TRBV13	TRBJ2-3	TGTGCCAGCAGCCTTGCGGGAGGCGGGACAGATACGCAGTATTTT	CASSLAGGGTDTQYF
TRBD1	-	TRBV7-8	TRBJ1-5	TGTGCCAGCAGCGTAACCCCGGGACAGGGGGTTTATAGCAATCAGCCCCAGCATTTT	CASSVTPGQGVYSNQPQHF
-	-	TRBV7-2	TRBJ1-5	TGTGCCAGCAGCTGGTTGGGGCGCAATCAGCCCCAGCATTTT	CASSWLGRNQPQHF
TRBD1	-	TRBV19	TRBJ1-2	TGTGCCAGTAGTATTAACCGGGACAGGGATTACTATGGCTACACCTTC	CASSINRDRDYYGYTF